The text below deals with one T cell receptor (beta chain). This sample is drawn from a study of blood T cell repertoires in COVID-19. For the study at large: Researchers got acute and convalescent COVID-19 samples from the United States, Italy and Spain. Sources were T cells, B-cell-depleted T cells, or PBMCs; the material itself was cDNA or gDNA.

In the original processing: Nucleated cell counts were estimated from reference gene primer amplification. TCRdb's copy holds only in-frame clones and misses some; the assay was immunoSEQ multiplex PCR. V and J calls and clone size follow that table, whereas D and trimming were derived from the DNA. This sample yields some 100,000 clones, of which approximately 89% are seen a single time; approximately 10% belongs to the top ten. CDR3 length: 13 residues. The V end lost 7 bases, the J end lost 5 bases, and 14 bases lay between the germline ends. Germline CDR1 and CDR2: LGHDT and YNNKEL (reference sequence).

The sample taken for sequencing was peripheral blood. The sequence came from a man aged 45-65 years with acute or convalescent COVID-19. The chain combines TRBV3-1 (or the pseudogene TRBV3-2) with TRBJ1-1; possibly TRBD1 for D (5 bases). The CDR3 DNA reads as TGTGCCAGCAACCATCAGGGATGGACTGAAGCTTTCTTT. Amino acids: CASNHQGWTEAFF.